This paragraph covers one T cell receptor beta chain sequence. The sample comes from a study of T cell responses to AZD1222 COVID-19 vaccine. CDR1 and CDR2 from the germline V gene are MNHEY and SVGAGI. V gave up 0 bases and J gave up 3 bases; unmatched junction bases: 7. The CDR3 consists of 16 residues. Assay: immunoSEQ multiplex PCR; the TCRdb copy retains only in-frame clones and omits some. This sample yields 90,000 to 120,000 clones, of which approximately 86% are seen a single time; approximately 3% belongs to the top ten. Sequenced material: peripheral blood, taken 28 days after the second dose of the MenACWY control vaccine. This TCR was recovered from an adult who received the MenACWY meningococcal vaccine as a control. The chain joins TRBV6-5 to TRBJ2-7; 8 positions agree with TRBD2. CDR3 residues: CASSYSFQRGIYEQYF. For the CDR3, the DNA is TGTGCCAGCAGTTACTCTTTCCAGCGGGGGATCTACGAGCAGTACTTC.